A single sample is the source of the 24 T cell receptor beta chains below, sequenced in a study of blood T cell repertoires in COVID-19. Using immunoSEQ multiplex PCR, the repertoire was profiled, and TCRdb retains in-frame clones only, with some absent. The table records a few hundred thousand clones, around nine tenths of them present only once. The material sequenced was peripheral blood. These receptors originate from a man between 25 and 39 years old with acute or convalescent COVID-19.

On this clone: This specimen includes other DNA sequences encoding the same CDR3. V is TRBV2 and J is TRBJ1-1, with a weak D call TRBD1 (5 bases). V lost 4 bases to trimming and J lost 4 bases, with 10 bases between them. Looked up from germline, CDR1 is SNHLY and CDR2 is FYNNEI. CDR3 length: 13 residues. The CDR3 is CASSAGEGTEAFF. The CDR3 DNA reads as TGTGCCAGCAGTGCGGGGGAGGGCACTGAAGCTTTCTTT. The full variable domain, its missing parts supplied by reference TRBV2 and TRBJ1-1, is EPEVTQTPSHQVTQMGQEVILRCVPISNHLYFYWYRQILGQKVEFLVSFYNNEISEKSEIFDDQFSVERPDGSNFTLKIRSTKLEDSAMYFCASSAGEGTEAFFGQGTRLTVV.

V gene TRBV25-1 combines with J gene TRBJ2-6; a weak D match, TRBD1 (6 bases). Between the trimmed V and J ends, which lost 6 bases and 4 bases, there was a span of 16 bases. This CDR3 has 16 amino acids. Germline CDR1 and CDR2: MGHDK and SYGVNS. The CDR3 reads CASSRDNLPGANVLTF. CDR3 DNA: TGTGCCAGCAGCCGGGACAACCTACCGGGGGCCAACGTCCTGACTTTC.

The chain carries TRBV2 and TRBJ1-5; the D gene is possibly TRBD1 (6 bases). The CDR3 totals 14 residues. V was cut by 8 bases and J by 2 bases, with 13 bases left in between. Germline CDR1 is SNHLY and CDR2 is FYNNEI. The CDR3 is CASLRQAGNQPQHF. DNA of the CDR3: TGTGCCAGCCTAAGACAGGCGGGCAATCAGCCCCAGCATTTT. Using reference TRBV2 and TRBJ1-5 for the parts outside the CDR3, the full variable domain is EPEVTQTPSHQVTQMGQEVILRCVPISNHLYFYWYRQILGQKVEFLVSFYNNEISEKSEIFDDQFSVERPDGSNFTLKIRSTKLEDSAMYFCASLRQAGNQPQHFGDGTRLSIL.

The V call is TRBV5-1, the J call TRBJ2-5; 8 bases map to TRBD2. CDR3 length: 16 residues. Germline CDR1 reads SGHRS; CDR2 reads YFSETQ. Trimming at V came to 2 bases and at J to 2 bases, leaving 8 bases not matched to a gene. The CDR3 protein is CASSFGASGSQETQYF. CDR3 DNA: TGCGCCAGCAGCTTTGGCGCTAGCGGGTCACAAGAGACCCAGTACTTC.

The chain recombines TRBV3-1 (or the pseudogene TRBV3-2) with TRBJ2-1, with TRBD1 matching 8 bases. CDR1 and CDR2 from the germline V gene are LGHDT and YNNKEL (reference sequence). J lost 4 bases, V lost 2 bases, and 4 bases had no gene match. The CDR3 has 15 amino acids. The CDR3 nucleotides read TGTGCCAGCAGCCAACCGGACAGGGTATACAATGAGCAGTTCTTC. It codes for CASSQPDRVYNEQFF.

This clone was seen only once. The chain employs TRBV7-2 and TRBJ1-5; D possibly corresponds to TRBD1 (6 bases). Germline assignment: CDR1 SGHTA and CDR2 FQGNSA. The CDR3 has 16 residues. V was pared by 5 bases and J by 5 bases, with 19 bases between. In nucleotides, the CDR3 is TGTGCCAGCAGCCCTCAGTCCGGGACAAGATATCAGCCCCAGCATTTT. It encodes CASSPQSGTRYQPQHF.

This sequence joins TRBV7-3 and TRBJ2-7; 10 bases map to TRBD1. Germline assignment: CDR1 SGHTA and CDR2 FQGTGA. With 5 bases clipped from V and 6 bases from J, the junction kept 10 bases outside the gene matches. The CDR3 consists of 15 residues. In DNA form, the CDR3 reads TGTGCCAGCAGCCCGGGGGGACAGGGGTTTGGCGAGCAGTACTTC. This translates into CASSPGGQGFGEQYF.

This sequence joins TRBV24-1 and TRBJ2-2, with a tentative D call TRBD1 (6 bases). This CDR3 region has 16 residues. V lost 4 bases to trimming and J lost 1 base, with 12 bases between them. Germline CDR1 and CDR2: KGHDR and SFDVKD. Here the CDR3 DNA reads TGTGCCACCAGTGACGCTGGACAGCGGAACACCGGGGAGCTGTTTTTT. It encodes CATSDAGQRNTGELFF.

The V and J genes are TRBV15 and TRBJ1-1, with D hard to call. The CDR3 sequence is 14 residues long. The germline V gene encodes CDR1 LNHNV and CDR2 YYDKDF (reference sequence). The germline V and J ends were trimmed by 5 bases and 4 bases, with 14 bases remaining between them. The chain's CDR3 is CATSLPQAGTEAFF. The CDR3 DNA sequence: TGTGCCACCAGCCTCCCCCAAGCCGGCACTGAAGCTTTCTTT.

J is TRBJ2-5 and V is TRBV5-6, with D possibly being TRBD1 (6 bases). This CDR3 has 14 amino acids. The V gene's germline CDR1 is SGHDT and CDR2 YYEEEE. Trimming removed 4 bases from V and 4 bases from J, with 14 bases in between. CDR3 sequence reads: CASSRRQVSETQYF. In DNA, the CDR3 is TGTGCCAGCAGCCGGCGACAGGTATCAGAGACCCAGTACTTC.

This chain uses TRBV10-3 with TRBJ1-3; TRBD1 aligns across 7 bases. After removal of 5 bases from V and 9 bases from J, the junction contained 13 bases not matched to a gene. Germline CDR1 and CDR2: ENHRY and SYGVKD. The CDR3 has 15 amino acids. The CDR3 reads CAISTNRGNDPTIYF. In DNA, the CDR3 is TGTGCCATCAGTACGAACAGGGGAAATGATCCCACCATATATTTT.

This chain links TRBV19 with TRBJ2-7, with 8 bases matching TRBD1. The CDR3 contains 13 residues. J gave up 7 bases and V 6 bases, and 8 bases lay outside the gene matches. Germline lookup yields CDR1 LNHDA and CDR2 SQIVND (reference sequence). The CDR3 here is CASSPGGAGEQYF. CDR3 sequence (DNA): TGTGCCAGTAGCCCAGGGGGCGCGGGGGAGCAGTACTTC.

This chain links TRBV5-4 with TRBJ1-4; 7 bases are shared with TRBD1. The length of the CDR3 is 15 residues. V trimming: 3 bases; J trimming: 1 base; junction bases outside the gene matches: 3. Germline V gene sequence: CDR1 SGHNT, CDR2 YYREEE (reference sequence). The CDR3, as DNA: TGTGCCAGCAGCTCAGGGGGATTAACTAATGAAAAACTGTTTTTT. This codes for CASSSGGLTNEKLFF.

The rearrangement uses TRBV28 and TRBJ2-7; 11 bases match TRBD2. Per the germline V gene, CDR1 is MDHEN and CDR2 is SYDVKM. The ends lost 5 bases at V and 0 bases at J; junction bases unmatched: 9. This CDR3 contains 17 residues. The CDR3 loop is CASSPTLTSGSSYEQYF. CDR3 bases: TGTGCCAGCAGTCCGACCCTAACTAGCGGGAGCTCCTACGAGCAGTACTTC.

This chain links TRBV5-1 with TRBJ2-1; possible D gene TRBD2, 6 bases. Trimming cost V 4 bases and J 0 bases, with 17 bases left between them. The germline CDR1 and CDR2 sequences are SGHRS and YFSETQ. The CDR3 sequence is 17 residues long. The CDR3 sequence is CASSPLKSGFSYNEQFF. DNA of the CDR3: TGCGCCAGCAGCCCCTTGAAGAGCGGGTTCTCCTACAATGAGCAGTTCTTC.

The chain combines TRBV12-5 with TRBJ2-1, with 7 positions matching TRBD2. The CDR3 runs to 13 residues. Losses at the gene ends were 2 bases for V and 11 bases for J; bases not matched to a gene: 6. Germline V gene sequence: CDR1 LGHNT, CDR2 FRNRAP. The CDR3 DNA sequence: TGTGCTAGTGGTTTGCAGAGCGGGGTCAAGCAGTTCTTC. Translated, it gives CASGLQSGVKQFF.

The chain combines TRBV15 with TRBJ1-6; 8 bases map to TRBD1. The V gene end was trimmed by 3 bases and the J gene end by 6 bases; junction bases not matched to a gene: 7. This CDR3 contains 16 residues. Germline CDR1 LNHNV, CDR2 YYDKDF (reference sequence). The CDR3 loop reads CATSRGLGQANSPLHF. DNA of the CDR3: TGTGCCACCAGCAGGGGACTGGGACAGGCTAATTCACCCCTCCACTTT.

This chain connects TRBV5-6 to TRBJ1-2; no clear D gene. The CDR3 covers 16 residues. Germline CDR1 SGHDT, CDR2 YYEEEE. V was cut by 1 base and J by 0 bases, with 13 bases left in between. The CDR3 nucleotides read TGTGCCAGCAGCTTGTCCATCGGGGAGGCTAACTATGGCTACACCTTC. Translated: CASSLSIGEANYGYTF.

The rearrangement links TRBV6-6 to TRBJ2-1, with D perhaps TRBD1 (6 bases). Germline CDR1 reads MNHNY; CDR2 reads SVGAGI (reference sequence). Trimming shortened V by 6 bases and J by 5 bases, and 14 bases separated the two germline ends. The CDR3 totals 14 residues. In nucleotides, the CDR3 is TGTGCCAGCAGCCACAGGGAAGGTAACAATGAGCAGTTCTTC. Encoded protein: CASSHREGNNEQFF.

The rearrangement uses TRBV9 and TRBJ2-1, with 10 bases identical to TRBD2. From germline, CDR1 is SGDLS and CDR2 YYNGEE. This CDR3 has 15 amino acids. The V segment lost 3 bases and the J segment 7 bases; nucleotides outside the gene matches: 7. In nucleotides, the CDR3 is TGTGCCAGCAGCGGGGGACTAGCGTCCAAAAATGAGCAGTTCTTC. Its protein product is CASSGGLASKNEQFF.

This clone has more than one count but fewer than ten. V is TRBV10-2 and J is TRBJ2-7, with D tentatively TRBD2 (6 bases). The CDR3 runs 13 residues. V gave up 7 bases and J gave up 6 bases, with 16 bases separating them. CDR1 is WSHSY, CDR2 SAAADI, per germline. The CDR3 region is CASTGRVEGEQYF. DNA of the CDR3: TGCGCCAGCACCGGCAGGGTGGAGGGCGAGCAGTACTTC.

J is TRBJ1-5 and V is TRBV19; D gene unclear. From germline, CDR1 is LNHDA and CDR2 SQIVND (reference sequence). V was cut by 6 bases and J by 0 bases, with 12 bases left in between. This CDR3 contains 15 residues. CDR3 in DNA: TGTGCCAGTAGGGGGAGGCAGTATAGCAATCAGCCCCAGCATTTT. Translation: CASRGRQYSNQPQHF. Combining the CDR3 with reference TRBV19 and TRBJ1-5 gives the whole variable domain DGGITQSPKYLFRKEGQNVTLSCEQNLNHDAMYWYRQDPGQGLRLIYYSQIVNDFQKGDIAEGYSVSREKKESFPLTVTSAQKNPTAFYLCASRGRQYSNQPQHFGDGTRLSIL.

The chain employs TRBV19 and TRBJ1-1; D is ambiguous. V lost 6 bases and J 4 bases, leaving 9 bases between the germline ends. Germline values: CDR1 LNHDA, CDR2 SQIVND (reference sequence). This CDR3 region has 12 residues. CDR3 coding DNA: TGTGCCAGTAGGGCCCGCAGCACTGAAGCTTTCTTT. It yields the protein CASRARSTEAFF.

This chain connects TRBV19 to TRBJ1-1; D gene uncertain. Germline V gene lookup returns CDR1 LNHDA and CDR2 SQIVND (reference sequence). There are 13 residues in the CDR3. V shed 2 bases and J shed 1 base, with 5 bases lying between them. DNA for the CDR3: TGTGCCAGTAGTATATACGGGAACACTGAAGCTTTCTTT. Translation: CASSIYGNTEAFF.